These T cell receptor beta chains were read from a single sample in a study of blood T cell repertoires in COVID-19. Libraries were prepared by immunoSEQ multiplex PCR; TCRdb keeps only in-frame clonotypes and omits some of them. This table holds approximately 140,000 clones, approximately 84% found once. The sample was peripheral blood. The origin of the receptors is a man in his 70s with acute or convalescent COVID-19. Each CDR3 is given with its conserved first and last residue. A D gene is named only where the DNA matches it firmly. A clone size is listed for some rows: how often the clone was seen (once, few, many), or a class if it is expanded.

>TRBJ2-1|TRBV14|TRBD1|-
CASSPRIGTGKLLAGSYNEQFF
TGTGCCAGCAGCCCGCGGATCGGGACAGGGAAACTTCTAGCAGGCTCCTACAATGAGCAGTTCTTC
>TRBJ1-1|TRBV11-2|-|-
CASSVGNTEAFF
TGTGCCAGCAGCGTCGGGAACACTGAAGCTTTCTTT
>TRBJ2-1|TRBV27|-|-
CASQVRRQLNNEQFF
TGTGCCAGTCAGGTGCGTAGACAGCTTAACAATGAGCAGTTCTTC
>TRBJ1-3|TRBV9|-|-
CASSAAGTGNTIYF
TGTGCCAGCAGCGCAGCCGGGACAGGAAACACCATATATTTT
>TRBJ2-2|TRBV3-1/TRBV3-2|-|-
CASSQDSLAAGELFF
TGTGCCAGCAGCCAAGACTCTCTAGCAGCCGGGGAGCTGTTTTTT
>TRBJ1-5|TRBV24-1|-|-
CATGEVQPQHF
TGTGCCACCGGGGAGGTCCAGCCCCAGCATTTT
>TRBJ1-1|TRBV6-6|-|-
CASSYLGGENTEAFF
TGTGCCAGCAGTTATCTTGGCGGGGAGAACACTGAAGCTTTCTTT
>TRBJ1-6|TRBV7-2|-|-
CASSPGAYNSPLHF
TGTGCCAGCAGCCCGGGGGCCTATAATTCACCCCTCCACTTT
>TRBJ1-4|TRBV19|-|few
CASSGPPSEKLFF
TGTGCCAGTAGTGGTCCCCCGAGTGAAAAACTGTTTTTT
>TRBJ1-6|TRBV18|-|-
CASSPGRDSGSPLHF
TGTGCCAGCTCACCGGGACGGGATAGCGGTTCACCCCTCCACTTT
>TRBJ2-3|TRBV9|TRBD2|-
CASSVAGGQGSDTQYF
TGTGCCAGCAGCGTAGCGGGGGGGCAGGGATCAGATACGCAGTATTTT
>TRBJ1-2|TRBV5-1|TRBD1|-
CASSSPGQGLQSNHGYTF
TGCGCCAGCAGCTCACCGGGACAGGGATTACAGAGTAACCATGGCTACACCTTC
>TRBJ1-3|TRBV4-1|-|-
CASSHPTQGRGNTIYF
TGCGCCAGCAGCCACCCGACCCAGGGGAGAGGAAACACCATATATTTT
>TRBJ1-1|TRBV15|-|-
CATSRLKGDPPEAFF
TGTGCCACCAGCAGACTGAAGGGGGACCCCCCTGAAGCTTTCTTT
>TRBJ2-5|TRBV7-2|TRBD1|-
CASRSGTGSGETQYF
TGTGCCAGCAGGTCCGGGACAGGGAGCGGCGAGACCCAGTACTTC
>TRBJ1-2|TRBV27|-|-
CASSPGGSNYGYTF
TGTGCCAGCAGCCCCGGGGGATCTAACTATGGCTACACCTTC
>TRBJ1-1|TRBV5-6|-|-
CASSLAQGGTEAFF
TGTGCCAGCAGCTTGGCCCAAGGGGGTACTGAAGCTTTCTTT
>TRBJ2-3|TRBV2|TRBD1|-
CASSEEGQGSDTQYF
TGTGCCAGCAGTGAAGAGGGACAGGGGTCAGATACGCAGTATTTT
>TRBJ2-5|TRBV11-2|-|-
CASSSRPGEETQYF
TGTGCCAGCAGCTCAAGACCAGGGGAAGAGACCCAGTACTTC
>TRBJ1-2|TRBV5-6|-|-
CASSRGYGYTF
TGTGCCAGCAGCCGGGGATATGGCTACACCTTC
>TRBJ1-3|TRBV10-3|-|few
CAISESTGNTIYF
TGTGCCATCAGTGAGTCGACAGGAAACACCATATATTTT
>TRBJ1-2|TRBV15|-|-
CATRDGGAHYGYTF
TGTGCCACCCGGGATGGGGGCGCCCACTATGGCTACACCTTC
>TRBJ2-5|TRBV11-2|-|-
CASSLAGLRETQYF
TGTGCCAGCAGCTTAGCGGGTTTGCGCGAGACCCAGTACTTC
>TRBJ1-2|TRBV3-1/TRBV3-2|-|-
CASSQGAQGKYGYTF
TGTGCCAGCAGCCAGGGCGCACAGGGAAAGTATGGCTACACCTTC
>TRBJ2-1|TRBV5-4|TRBD2|few
CASSLPAGGYNEQFF
TGTGCCAGCAGCTTGCCAGCGGGGGGCTACAATGAGCAGTTCTTC
>TRBJ1-4|TRBV4-1|-|-
CASSLRPGGSTNEKLFF
TGCGCCAGCAGTCTACGACCGGGGGGTTCAACTAATGAAAAACTGTTTTTT
>TRBJ2-2|TRBV29-1|-|-
CSVDEAGSGELFF
TGCAGCGTCGACGAGGCTGGGTCCGGGGAGCTGTTTTTT
>TRBJ1-6|TRBV3-1/TRBV3-2|-|-
CASSPGSGNSPLHF
TGTGCCAGCAGCCCCGGGTCGGGGAATTCACCCCTCCACTTT
>TRBJ2-1|TRBV29-1|-|-
CSVEAPIHLYLGSYNEQFF
TGCAGCGTTGAAGCCCCTATCCACCTTTACCTCGGCTCCTACAATGAGCAGTTCTTC
>TRBJ2-5|TRBV4-2|TRBD1|-
CASSQAGGSEETQYF
TGTGCCAGCAGCCAAGCAGGGGGTAGCGAAGAGACCCAGTACTTC
>TRBJ1-6|TRBV27|TRBD1|-
CASRPGQNNSPLHF
TGTGCCAGCAGACCGGGACAGAATAATTCACCCCTCCACTTT
>TRBJ1-2|TRBV28|TRBD1|-
CASSPDRTGRLGYTF
TGTGCCAGCAGTCCAGATCGGACAGGACGACTTGGCTACACCTTC
>TRBJ1-2|TRBV25-1|-|-
CASSEYGAGRNYGYTF
TGTGCCAGCAGTGAATATGGGGCCGGAAGAAACTATGGCTACACCTTC
>TRBJ1-2|TRBV28|TRBD1|-
CASSLTGNYGYTF
TGTGCCAGCAGTTTGACAGGGAACTATGGCTACACCTTC
>TRBJ2-3|TRBV5-6|TRBD2|-
CASSLVLAGETDTQYF
TGTGCCAGCAGCTTGGTTCTAGCGGGAGAGACAGATACGCAGTATTTT
>TRBJ2-1|TRBV7-7|-|-
CASSPIGGAYNEQFF
TGTGCTAGCAGCCCAATAGGGGGAGCATACAATGAGCAGTTCTTC
>TRBJ2-1|TRBV19|TRBD2|-
CASSRGSSYNEQFF
TGTGCCAGTAGTCGCGGGAGCTCCTACAATGAGCAGTTCTTC
>TRBJ1-3|TRBV18|-|-
CASSPREVEGGNTIYF
TGTGCCAGCTCACCACGTGAGGTCGAGGGTGGAAACACCATATATTTT
>TRBJ1-4|TRBV9|TRBD1|-
CASSATGGAGEKLFF
TGTGCCAGCAGCGCGACAGGGGGCGCCGGGGAAAAACTGTTTTTT
>TRBJ1-1|TRBV5-6|TRBD1|-
CASSHSPGQGAINTEAFF
TGTGCCAGCAGCCATTCCCCGGGACAGGGGGCGATAAACACTGAAGCTTTCTTT
>TRBJ2-1|TRBV14|-|few
CASSQVPGFGEQFF
TGTGCCAGCAGCCAAGTTCCAGGGTTTGGGGAGCAGTTCTTC
>TRBJ2-2|TRBV19|-|-
CASESRGTGTGELFF
TGTGCCAGCGAATCGAGGGGGACGGGCACCGGGGAGCTGTTTTTT
>TRBJ2-1|TRBV7-3|-|-
CASSLTFGDEQFF
TGTGCCAGCAGCTTAACGTTCGGGGATGAGCAGTTCTTC
>TRBJ2-5|TRBV18|-|-
CASSIRQTQETQYF
TGTGCCAGCTCAATCAGACAGACTCAAGAGACCCAGTACTTC
>TRBJ2-1|TRBV2|TRBD2|-
CASSELAGGFWRFF
TGTGCCAGCAGTGAACTAGCGGGCGGGTTTTGGCGGTTCTTC
>TRBJ2-1|TRBV19|-|-
CASSMLNNEQFF
TGTGCCAGTAGTATGCTAAACAATGAGCAGTTCTTC
>TRBJ1-1|TRBV28|-|-
CASRTGMNTEAFF
TGTGCCAGCAGAACAGGGATGAACACTGAAGCTTTCTTT
>TRBJ2-5|TRBV7-3|TRBD2|-
CASSPAGTSGGGTQYF
TGTGCCAGCAGCCCAGCCGGGACTAGCGGGGGAGGCACCCAGTACTTC
>TRBJ1-1|TRBV9|TRBD1|-
CASSDRGGTEAFF
TGTGCCAGCAGCGACAGGGGAGGCACTGAAGCTTTCTTT
>TRBJ1-3|TRBV6-5|-|once
CASSSSGAGNTIYF
TGTGCCAGCAGCAGCTCGGGAGCTGGAAACACCATATATTTT
>TRBJ1-5|TRBV19|-|-
CASSTGAYSNQPQHF
TGTGCCAGTAGTACAGGGGCCTATAGCAATCAGCCCCAGCATTTT
>TRBJ1-2|TRBV28|-|-
CASSFSGADYGYTF
TGTGCCAGCAGTTTCTCAGGCGCCGACTATGGCTACACCTTC
>TRBJ2-7|TRBV27|TRBD1|-
CASRWTGISYEQYF
TGTGCCAGCAGGTGGACAGGGATCTCCTACGAGCAGTACTTC
>TRBJ2-7|TRBV19|-|-
CASSIDLQSYEQYF
TGTGCCAGTAGTATAGATCTTCAGTCCTACGAGCAGTACTTC
>TRBJ2-7|TRBV7-2|TRBD1|-
CASSSSPGQTYEQYF
TGTGCCAGCAGCTCCTCCCCGGGACAGACCTACGAGCAGTACTTC